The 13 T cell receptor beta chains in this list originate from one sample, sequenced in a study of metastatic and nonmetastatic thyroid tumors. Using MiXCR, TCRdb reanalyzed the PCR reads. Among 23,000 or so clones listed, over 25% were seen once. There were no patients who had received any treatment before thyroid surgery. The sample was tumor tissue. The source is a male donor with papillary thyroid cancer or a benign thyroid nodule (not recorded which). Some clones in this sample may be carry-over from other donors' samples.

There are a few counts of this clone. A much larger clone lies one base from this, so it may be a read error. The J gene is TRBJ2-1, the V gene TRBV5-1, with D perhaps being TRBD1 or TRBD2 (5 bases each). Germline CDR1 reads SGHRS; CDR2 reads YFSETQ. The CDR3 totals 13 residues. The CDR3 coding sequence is TGCGCCGGCAGCTTGGTGGGGGATAGTGAGCAGTTCTTC. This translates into CAGSLVGDSEQFF.

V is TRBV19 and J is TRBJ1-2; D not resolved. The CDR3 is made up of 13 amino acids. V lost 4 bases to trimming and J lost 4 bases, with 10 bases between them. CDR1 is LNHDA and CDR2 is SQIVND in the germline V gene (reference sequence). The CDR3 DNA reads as TGTGCCAGTAGTAGTCAGGTGGGCTATGGCTACACCTTC. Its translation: CASSSQVGYGYTF.

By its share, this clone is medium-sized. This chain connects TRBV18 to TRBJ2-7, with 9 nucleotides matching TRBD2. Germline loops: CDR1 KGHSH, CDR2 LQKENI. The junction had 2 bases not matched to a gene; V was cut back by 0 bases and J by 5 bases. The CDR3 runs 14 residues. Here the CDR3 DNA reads TGTGCCAGCTCACCACCTAGCGGGAGCAACGAGCAGTACTTC. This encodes CASSPPSGSNEQYF.

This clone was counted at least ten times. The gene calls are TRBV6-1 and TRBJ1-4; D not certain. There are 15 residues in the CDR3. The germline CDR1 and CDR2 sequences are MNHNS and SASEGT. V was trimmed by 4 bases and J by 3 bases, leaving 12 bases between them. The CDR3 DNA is TGTGCCAGCAGTGGGGTCGATGGGGCTAATGAAAAACTGTTTTTT. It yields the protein CASSGVDGANEKLFF.

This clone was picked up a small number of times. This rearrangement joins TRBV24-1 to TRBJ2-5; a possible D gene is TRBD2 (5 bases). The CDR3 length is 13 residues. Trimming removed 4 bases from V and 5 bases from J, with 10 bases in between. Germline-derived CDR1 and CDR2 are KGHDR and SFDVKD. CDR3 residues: CATSDGADETQYF. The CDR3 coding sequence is TGTGCCACCAGTGACGGAGCGGATGAGACCCAGTACTTC.

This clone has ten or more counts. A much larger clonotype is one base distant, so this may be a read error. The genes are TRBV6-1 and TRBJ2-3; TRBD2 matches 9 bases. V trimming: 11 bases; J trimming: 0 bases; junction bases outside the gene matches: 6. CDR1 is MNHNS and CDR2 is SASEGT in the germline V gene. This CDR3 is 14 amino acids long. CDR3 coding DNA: TGTGCCGGCACAACTAGCGGGAGCACAGATACGCAGTATTTT. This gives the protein CAGTTSGSTDTQYF.

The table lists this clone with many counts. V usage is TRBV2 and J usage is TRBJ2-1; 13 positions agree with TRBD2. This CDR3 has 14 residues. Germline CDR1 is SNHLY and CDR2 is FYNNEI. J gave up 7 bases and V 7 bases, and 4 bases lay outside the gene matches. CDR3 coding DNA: TGTGCCAGCAACAGACTAGCGGGAGGTAATGAGCAGTTCTTC. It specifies CASNRLAGGNEQFF.

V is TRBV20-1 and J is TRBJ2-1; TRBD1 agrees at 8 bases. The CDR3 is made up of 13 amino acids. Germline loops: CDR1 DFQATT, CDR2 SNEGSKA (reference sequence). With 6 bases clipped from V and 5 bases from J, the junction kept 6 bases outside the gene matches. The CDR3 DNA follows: TGCAGTGCCTGGACAGGGACTGACAATGAGCAGTTCTTC. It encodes CSAWTGTDNEQFF.

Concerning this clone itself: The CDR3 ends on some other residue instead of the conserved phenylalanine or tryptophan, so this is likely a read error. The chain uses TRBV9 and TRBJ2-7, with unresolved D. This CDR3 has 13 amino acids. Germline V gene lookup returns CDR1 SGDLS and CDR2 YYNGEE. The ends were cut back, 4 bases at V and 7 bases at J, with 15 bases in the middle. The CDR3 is CASSPGFGCEQYS. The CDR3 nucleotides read TGTGCCAGCAGCCCCGGGTTTGGGTGTGAGCAGTACTCC.

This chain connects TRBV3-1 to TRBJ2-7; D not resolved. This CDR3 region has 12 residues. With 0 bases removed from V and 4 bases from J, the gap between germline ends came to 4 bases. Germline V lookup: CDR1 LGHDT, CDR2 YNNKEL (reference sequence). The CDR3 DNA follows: TGTGCCAGCAGCCAAGATAAGTACGAGCAGTACTTC. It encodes CASSQDKYEQYF.

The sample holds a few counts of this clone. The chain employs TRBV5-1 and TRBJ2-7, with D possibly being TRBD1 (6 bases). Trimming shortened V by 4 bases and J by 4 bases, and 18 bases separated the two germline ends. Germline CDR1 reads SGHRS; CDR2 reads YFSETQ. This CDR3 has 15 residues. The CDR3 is CASSVDPGHRYEQYF. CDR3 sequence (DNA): TGCGCCAGCAGCGTAGATCCGGGACACCGATACGAGCAGTACTTC.

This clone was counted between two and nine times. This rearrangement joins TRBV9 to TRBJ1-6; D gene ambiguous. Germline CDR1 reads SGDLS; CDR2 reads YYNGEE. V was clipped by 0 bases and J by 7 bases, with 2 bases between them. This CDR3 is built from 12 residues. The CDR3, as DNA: TGTGCCAGCAGCGTAGGGAATTCACCCCTCCACTTT. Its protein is CASSVGNSPLHF.

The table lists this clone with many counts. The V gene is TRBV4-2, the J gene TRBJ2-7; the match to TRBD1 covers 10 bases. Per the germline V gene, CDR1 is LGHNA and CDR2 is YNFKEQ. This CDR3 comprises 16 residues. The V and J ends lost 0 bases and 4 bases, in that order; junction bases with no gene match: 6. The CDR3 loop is CASSQEGTGERYEQYF. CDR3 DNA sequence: TGTGCCAGCAGCCAAGAGGGGACAGGGGAAAGGTACGAGCAGTACTTC.